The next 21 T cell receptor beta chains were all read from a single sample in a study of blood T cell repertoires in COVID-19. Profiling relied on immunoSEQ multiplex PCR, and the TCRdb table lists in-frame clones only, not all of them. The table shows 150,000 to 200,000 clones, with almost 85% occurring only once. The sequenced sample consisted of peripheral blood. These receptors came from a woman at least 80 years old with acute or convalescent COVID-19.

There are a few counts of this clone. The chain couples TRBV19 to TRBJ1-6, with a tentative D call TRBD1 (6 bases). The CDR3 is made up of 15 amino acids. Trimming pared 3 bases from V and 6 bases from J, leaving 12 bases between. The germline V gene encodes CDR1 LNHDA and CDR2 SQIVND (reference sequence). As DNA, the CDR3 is TGTGCCAGTAGTATCGGCCAGGGGACTAATTCACCCCTCCACTTT. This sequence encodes CASSIGQGTNSPLHF.

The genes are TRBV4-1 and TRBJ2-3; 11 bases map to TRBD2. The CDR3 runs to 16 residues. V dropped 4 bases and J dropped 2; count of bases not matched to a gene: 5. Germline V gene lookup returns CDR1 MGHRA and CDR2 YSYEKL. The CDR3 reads CASSLLTSGVTDTQYF. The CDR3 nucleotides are TGCGCCAGCAGCCTTTTGACTAGCGGGGTCACAGATACGCAGTATTTT.

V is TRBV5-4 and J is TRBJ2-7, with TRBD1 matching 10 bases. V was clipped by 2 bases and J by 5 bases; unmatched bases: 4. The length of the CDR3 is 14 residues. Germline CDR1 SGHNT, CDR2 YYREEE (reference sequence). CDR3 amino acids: CASSFGTGANEQYF. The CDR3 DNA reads TGTGCCAGCAGCTTCGGGACAGGGGCGAACGAGCAGTACTTC. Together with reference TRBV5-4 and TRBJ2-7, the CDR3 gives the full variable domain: ETGVTQSPTHLIKTRGQQVTLRCSSQSGHNTVSWYQQALGQGPQFIFQYYREEENGRGNFPPRFSGLQFPNYSSELNVNALELDDSALYLCASSFGTGANEQYFGPGTRLTVT.

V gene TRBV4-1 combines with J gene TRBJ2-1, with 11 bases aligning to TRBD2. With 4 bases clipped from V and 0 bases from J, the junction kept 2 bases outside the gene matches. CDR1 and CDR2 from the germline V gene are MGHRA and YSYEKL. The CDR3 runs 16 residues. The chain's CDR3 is CASSRGLAGSYNEQFF. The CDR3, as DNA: TGCGCCAGCAGCCGCGGACTAGCGGGCTCCTACAATGAGCAGTTCTTC.

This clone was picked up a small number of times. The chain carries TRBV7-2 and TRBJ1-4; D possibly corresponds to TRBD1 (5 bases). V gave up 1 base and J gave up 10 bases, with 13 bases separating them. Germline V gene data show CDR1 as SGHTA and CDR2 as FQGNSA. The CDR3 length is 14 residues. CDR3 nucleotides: TGTGCCAGCAGCTTAGGGCCCGGGGGTGGAAAACTGTTTTTT. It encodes CASSLGPGGGKLFF.

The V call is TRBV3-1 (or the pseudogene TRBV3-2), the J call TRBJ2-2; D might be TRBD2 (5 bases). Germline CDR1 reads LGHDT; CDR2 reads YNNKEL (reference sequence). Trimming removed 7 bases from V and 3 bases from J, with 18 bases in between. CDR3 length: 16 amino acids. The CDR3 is CASNPRVSTYTGELFF. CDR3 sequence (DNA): TGTGCCAGCAACCCGAGGGTTTCAACGTACACCGGGGAGCTGTTTTTT.

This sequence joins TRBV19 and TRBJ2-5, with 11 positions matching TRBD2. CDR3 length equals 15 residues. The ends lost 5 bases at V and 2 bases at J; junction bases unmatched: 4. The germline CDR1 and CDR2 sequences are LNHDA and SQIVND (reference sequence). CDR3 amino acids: CASSPGTSGQETQYF. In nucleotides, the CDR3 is TGTGCCAGTAGTCCCGGGACTAGCGGTCAAGAGACCCAGTACTTC.

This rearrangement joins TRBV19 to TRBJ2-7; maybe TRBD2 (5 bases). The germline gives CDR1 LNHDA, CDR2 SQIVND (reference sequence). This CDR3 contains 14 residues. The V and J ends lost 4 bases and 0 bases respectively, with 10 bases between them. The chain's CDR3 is CASSNRGSSYEQYF. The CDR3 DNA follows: TGTGCCAGTAGTAATAGAGGGAGCTCCTACGAGCAGTACTTC.

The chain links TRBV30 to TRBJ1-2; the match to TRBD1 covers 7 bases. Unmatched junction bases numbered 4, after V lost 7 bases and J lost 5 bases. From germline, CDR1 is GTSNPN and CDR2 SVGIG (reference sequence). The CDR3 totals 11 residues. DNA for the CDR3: TGTGCCTCGATGACAGGGTATGGCTACACCTTC. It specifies CASMTGYGYTF.

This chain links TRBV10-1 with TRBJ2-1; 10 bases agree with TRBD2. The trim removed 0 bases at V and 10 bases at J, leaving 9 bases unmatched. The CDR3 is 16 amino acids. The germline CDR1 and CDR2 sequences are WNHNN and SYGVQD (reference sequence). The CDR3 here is CASSESRPSGSREQFF. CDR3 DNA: TGCGCCAGCAGTGAGTCGCGGCCTAGCGGGAGTAGAGAGCAGTTCTTC.

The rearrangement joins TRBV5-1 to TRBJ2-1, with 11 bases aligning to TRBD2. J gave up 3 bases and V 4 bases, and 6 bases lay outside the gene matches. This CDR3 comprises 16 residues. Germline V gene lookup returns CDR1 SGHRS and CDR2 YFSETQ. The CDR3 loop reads CASSRGLAEFYNEQFF. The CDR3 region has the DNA TGCGCCAGCAGCCGGGGACTAGCGGAGTTCTACAATGAGCAGTTCTTC.

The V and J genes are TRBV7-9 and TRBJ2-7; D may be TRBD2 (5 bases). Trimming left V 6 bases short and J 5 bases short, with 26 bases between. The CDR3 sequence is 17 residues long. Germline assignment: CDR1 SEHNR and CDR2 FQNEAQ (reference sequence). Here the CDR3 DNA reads TGTGCCAGCAGTTCGAGAGGAGGAGATTCTCCCATCGACGAGCAGTACTTC. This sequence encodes CASSSRGGDSPIDEQYF. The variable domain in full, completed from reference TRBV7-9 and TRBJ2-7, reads DTGVSQNPRHKITKRGQNVTFRCDPISEHNRLYWYRQTLGQGPEFLTYFQNEAQLEKSRLLSDRFSAERPKGSFSTLEIQRTEQGDSAMYLCASSSRGGDSPIDEQYFGPGTRLTVT.

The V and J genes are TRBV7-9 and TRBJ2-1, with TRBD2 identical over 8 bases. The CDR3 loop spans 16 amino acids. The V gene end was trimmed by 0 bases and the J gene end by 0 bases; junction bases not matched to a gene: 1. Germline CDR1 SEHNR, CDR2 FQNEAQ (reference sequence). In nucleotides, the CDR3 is TGTGCCAGCAGCTTAGCTCTAGCGGGCTCCTACAATGAGCAGTTCTTC. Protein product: CASSLALAGSYNEQFF.

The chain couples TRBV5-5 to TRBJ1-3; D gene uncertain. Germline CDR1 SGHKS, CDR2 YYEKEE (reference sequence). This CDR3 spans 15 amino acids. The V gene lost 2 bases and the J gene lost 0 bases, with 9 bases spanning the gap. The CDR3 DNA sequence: TGTGCCAGCAGCTTACCCGGGTACTCTGGAAACACCATATATTTT. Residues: CASSLPGYSGNTIYF.

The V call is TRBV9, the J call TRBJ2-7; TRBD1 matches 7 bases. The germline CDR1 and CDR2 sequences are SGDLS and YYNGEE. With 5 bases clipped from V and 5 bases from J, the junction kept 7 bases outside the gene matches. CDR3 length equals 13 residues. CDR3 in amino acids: CASSLQGSDEQYF. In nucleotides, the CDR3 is TGTGCCAGCAGTTTACAGGGGAGCGACGAGCAGTACTTC.

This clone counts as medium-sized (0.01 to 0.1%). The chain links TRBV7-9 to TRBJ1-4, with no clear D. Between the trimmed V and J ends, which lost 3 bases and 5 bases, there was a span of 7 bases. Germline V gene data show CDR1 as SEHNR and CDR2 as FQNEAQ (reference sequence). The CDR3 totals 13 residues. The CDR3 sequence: CASSLNTNEKLFF. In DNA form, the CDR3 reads TGTGCCAGCAGCTTGAATACAAATGAAAAACTGTTTTTT.

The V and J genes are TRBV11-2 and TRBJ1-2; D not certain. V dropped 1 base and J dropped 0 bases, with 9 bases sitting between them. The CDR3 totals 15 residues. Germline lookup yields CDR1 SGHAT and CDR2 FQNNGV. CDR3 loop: CASSLVPQSNYGYTF. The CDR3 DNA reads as TGTGCCAGCAGCTTAGTACCGCAGTCTAACTATGGCTACACCTTC.

CDR3 nucleotides: TGTGCCAGCTCGGGGTGGACAGGGCGAAATCAGCCCCAGCATTTT. Protein product: CASSGWTGRNQPQHF. The V call is TRBV6-5, the J call TRBJ1-5, with 8 positions matching TRBD1. CDR3 length equals 15 residues. Losses at the gene ends were 8 bases for V and 4 bases for J; bases not matched to a gene: 10. The germline CDR1 and CDR2 sequences are MNHEY and SVGAGI.

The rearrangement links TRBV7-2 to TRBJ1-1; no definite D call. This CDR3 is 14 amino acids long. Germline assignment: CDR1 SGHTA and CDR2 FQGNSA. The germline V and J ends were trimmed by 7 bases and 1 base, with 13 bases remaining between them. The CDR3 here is CASTGWAANTEAFF. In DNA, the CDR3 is TGTGCCAGCACCGGTTGGGCAGCGAACACTGAAGCTTTCTTT.

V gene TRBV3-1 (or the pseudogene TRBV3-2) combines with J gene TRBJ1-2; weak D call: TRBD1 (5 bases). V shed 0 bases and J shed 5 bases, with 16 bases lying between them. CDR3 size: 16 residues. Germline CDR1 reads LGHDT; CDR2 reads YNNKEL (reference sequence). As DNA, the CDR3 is TGTGCCAGCAGCCAAGAGGACCGCCTTGGGGCATATGGCTACACCTTC. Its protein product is CASSQEDRLGAYGYTF.

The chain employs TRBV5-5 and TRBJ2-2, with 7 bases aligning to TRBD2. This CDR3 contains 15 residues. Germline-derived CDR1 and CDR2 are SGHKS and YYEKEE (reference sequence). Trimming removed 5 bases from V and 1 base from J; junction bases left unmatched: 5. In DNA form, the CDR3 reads TGTGCCAGCAGTCCCGGGACTAAGAACACCGGGGAGCTGTTTTTT. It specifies CASSPGTKNTGELFF. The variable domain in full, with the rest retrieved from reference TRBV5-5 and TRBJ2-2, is DAGVTQSPTHLIKTRGQQVTLRCSPISGHKSVSWYQQVLGQGPQFIFQYYEKEERGRGNFPDRFSARQFPNYSSELNVNALLLGDSALYLCASSPGTKNTGELFFGEGSRLTVL.